Listed below are T cell receptor beta chains from one sample, sequenced in a study of cytomegalovirus exposure and HLA in healthy donors. Only in-frame clones appear in the TCRdb table, and some are missing; sequencing was by immunoSEQ multiplex PCR. The repertoire shows some 110,000 clones; the top ten hold around 3.5%. The sequenced material came from PBMCs. These receptors all come from a man aged 25-45 years in good health and CMV-seronegative. Both conserved end residues are part of each CDR3. Each record gives: CDR3 DNA, CDR3 protein, V gene, D gene, J gene. A D gene is named only where the DNA matches it firmly.

TGTGCCAGCAGCTGGGGAGCGAACACTGAAGCTTTCTTT,CASSWGANTEAFF,TRBV5-6,-,TRBJ1-1
TGTGCCAGCAGCCGAGACAGGGGGGAAGAGACCCAGTACTTC,CASSRDRGEETQYF,TRBV9,TRBD1,TRBJ2-5
TGTGCCATCACGAAGGCGAGGCTAGCGGGGGACCCACACGAGACCCAGTACTTC,CAITKARLAGDPHETQYF,TRBV10-3,TRBD2,TRBJ2-5
TGTGCCAGCAGCTTAAGGGCCCAGCGGGGGGTTTACAATGAGCAGTTCTTC,CASSLRAQRGVYNEQFF,TRBV7-2,TRBD2,TRBJ2-1
TGTGCCAGCAGTGAAGCTACCCCGGGACTAGCGAATGAGCAGTTCTTC,CASSEATPGLANEQFF,TRBV6-1,TRBD2,TRBJ2-1
TGTGCCAGTAGGGCAGGCTCATTCGGGGAGCTGTTTTTT,CASRAGSFGELFF,TRBV19,-,TRBJ2-2
TGTGCCAGCAGTCCCATTGCGGGGGCCCTCGGTAATTCACCCCTCCGCTTT,CASSPIAGALGNSPLRF,TRBV25-1,-,TRBJ1-6
TGTGCCAGCAGTTTAGGGGGACAGACCAATCAGCCCCAGCATTTT,CASSLGGQTNQPQHF,TRBV27,TRBD1,TRBJ1-5
TGTGCCAGCAGCTCACGACAGGGGGCGAACACTGAAGCTTTCTTT,CASSSRQGANTEAFF,TRBV9,TRBD1,TRBJ1-1
TGTGCCAGCAGTGAGGACAGGGATAATTCACCCCTCCACTTT,CASSEDRDNSPLHF,TRBV25-1,TRBD1,TRBJ1-6
TGTGCCAGCAGTGTAGCGGGGGGGCCGGGTGGCAAAAACATTCAGTACTTC,CASSVAGGPGGKNIQYF,TRBV6-1,TRBD2,TRBJ2-4
TGTGCCAGCAGCGTAGCTGGGCAGACATATGGCTACACCTTC,CASSVAGQTYGYTF,TRBV9,-,TRBJ1-2
TGTGCCAGCAGCTTAGATCAGGGGAGCTACGAGCAGTACTTC,CASSLDQGSYEQYF,TRBV7-7,-,TRBJ2-7
TGTGCCAGCAGCAAGAGGGGAGGGACAGGGGATCAGCCCCAGCATTTT,CASSKRGGTGDQPQHF,TRBV7-2,TRBD1,TRBJ1-5
TGTGCCAGTAGTCAAGGGGAAAGGGCTGAAGCTTTCTTT,CASSQGERAEAFF,TRBV19,-,TRBJ1-1
TGTGCCAGCACCCCCGGACAGGGGGCCTCGAAGACCCAGTACTTC,CASTPGQGASKTQYF,TRBV5-4,TRBD1,TRBJ2-5
TGTGCCAGCTCGCGGGGGTTCTCCTCTGGAAACACCATATATTTT,CASSRGFSSGNTIYF,TRBV14,-,TRBJ1-3
TGTGCCAGCAGTTACGCCGGACCCTCCGGAGGAGGCTACACCTTC,CASSYAGPSGGGYTF,TRBV6-5,-,TRBJ1-2